The present T cell receptor beta chain was sequenced within a study of blood T cell repertoires in COVID-19 (TCRdb year 2020). Study-level background: Samples from collaborators originated in the United States, Italy and Spain and spanned both the acute and convalescent phases of COVID-19. Where available, HLA class I and class II types were obtained from metadata supplied by the sample provider rather than from assay-based typing. The repertoires were released in a freely available public database meant as a resource for research on the immune response to SARS-CoV-2. Sample metadata almost always included a de-identified subject ID, COVID-19 status, age in years and sex. The dataset comprised deeply sampled blood TCRbeta repertoires from subjects exposed to, actively infected with, or recovered from COVID-19. The prospective study material was composed of cDNA or gDNA derived from T cells, B-cell-depleted T cells, or PBMCs. Samples came from the ongoing ImmuneRACE study (first 160 participants) plus 1,254 subjects from 6 global collaborators.

TCRbeta CDR3 regions were amplified from genomic DNA by means of the immunoSEQ Assay, a bias-controlled multiplex PCR. For the original study's pipeline: The number of nucleated cells in each sample was estimated from the amplification of reference gene primers within the assay. To quantify the absolute abundance of each unique TCRbeta CDR3 rearrangement, sequence reads were collapsed and filtered. For each sample, productive Simpson clonality was calculated as the square root of Simpson's diversity index across productive rearrangements. Not all clones reach the TCRdb copy of this immuneACCESS table, which keeps in-frame sequences only. Checked studies attribute under half of the gap to unresolved V genes and leave the rest unexplained. V and J calls and clone size follow that table, whereas D and trimming were derived from the DNA. The sample data list a few hundred thousand clones, and 83% of these were observed just once. Of the sample, less than 6% falls within the top ten clones.

Per the germline V gene, MRHNA is the CDR1 and SNTAGT is the CDR2. The CDR3 covers 13 residues, taking in both the cysteine and the phenylalanine. Only the CDR3 region is kept as DNA, spanning 39 bases read in frame from base 1. On this clone itself: Its antigen specificity is not known. Sequence at one end of the junction differs from germline and may be a read error.

Samples from volunteer blood donors who had recovered from COVID-19 were contributed by a second Seattle source. Each collaborating institution followed its own protocols to collect whole blood in K2EDTA tubes. For TCRbeta analysis, collaborators shipped samples in one of three forms: frozen whole blood, isolated PBMCs, or DNA extracted from either of those sample types. Study-wide findings and limitations: Clinical and demographic metadata were provided uncurated, with the amount varying by source and participant.

This receptor was taken from a man in his 60s who had recovered from COVID-19. Recombination joined TRBV6-4 with TRBJ1-5, with the D gene uncertain. The sequenced material came from peripheral blood. The CDR3 region reads CASGEYSNQPQHF. The sequenced DNA is TGTGCCAGCGGTGAGTATAGCAATCAGCCCCAGCATTTT.